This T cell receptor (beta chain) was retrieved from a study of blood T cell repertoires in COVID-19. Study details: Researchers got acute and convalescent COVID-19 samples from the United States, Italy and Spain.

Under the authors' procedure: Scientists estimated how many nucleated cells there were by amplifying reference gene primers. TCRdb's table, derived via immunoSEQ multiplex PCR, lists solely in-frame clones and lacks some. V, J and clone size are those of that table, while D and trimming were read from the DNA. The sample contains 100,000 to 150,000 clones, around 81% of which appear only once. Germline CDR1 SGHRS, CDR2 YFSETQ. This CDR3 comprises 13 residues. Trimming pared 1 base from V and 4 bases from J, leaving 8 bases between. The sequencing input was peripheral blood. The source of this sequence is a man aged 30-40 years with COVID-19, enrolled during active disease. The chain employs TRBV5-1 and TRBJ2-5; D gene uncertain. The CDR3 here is CASSLYLRETQYF. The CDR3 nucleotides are TGCGCCAGCAGCTTGTATCTGAGAGAGACCCAGTACTTC.